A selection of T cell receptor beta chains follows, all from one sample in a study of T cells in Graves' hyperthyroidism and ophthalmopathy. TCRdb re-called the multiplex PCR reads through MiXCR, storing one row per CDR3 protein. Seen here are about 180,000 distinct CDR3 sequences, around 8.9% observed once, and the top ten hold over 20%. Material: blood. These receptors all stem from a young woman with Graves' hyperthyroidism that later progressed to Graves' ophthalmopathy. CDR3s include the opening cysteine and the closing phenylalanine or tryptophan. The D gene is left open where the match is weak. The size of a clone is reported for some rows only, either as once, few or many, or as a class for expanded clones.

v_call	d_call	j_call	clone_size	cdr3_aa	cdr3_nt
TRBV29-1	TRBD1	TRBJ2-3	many	CSVAGGTGGVDTQYF	TGCAGCGTGGCGGGAGGGACAGGGGGCGTAGATACGCAGTATTTT
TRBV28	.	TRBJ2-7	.	CASSSPGRKTSYEQYF	TGTGCCAGCTCATCACCGGGACGGAAGACCTCCTACGAGCAGTACTTC
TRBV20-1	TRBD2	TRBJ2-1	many	CSATRSGGGYNEQFF	TGCAGTGCTACCCGTAGCGGGGGAGGCTACAATGAGCAGTTCTTC
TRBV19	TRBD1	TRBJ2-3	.	CASSILTGGTGGTSTDTQYF	TGTGCCAGTAGTATCCTGACAGGGGGGACTGGCGGCACTAGCACAGATACGCAGTATTTT
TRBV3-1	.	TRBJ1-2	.	CASSQGFLNYGYTF	TGTGCCAGCAGCCAAGGTTTTCTGAACTATGGCTACACCTTC
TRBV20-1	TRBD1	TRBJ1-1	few	CSAKTGGGFPDTEAFF	TGCAGTGCCAAGACAGGGGGCGGGTTTCCTGACACTGAAGCTTTCTTT
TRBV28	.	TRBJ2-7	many	CASTSGQPYEQYF	TGTGCCAGCACTTCGGGACAACCCTACGAGCAGTACTTC
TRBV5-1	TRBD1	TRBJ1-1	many	CASTTTGINTEAFF	TGCGCCAGCACGACGACAGGGATTAACACTGAAGCTTTCTTT
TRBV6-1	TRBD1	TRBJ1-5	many	CASSGGGHQPQHF	TGTGCCAGCAGTGGAGGGGGCCATCAGCCCCAGCATTTT
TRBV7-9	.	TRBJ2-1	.	CASSSQRIRYNEQFF	TGTGCCAGCAGCTCCCAGCGGATACGCTACAATGAGCAGTTCTTC
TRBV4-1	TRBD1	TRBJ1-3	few	CASSQAYAGTAGNTIYF	TGCGCCAGCAGCCAAGCTTACGCAGGGACAGCTGGAAACACCATATATTTT
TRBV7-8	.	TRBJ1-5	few	CASSQGGFQPQHF	TGTGCCAGCAGCCAAGGGGGGTTTCAGCCCCAGCATTTT
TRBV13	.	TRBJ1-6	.	CASSLRGANNSPLHF	TGTGCCAGCAGTTTAAGGGGGGCGAATAATTCACCCCTCCACTTT
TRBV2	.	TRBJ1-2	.	CASSSGRVANYGYTF	TGTGCCAGCAGTTCAGGGCGGGTAGCTAACTATGGCTACACCTTC
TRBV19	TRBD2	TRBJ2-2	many	CASSLRAGLLNTGELFF	TGTGCCAGTAGTCTTAGAGCGGGACTACTGAACACCGGGGAGCTGTTTTTT
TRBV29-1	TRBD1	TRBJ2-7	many	CSIVNPGQGLGEQYF	TGCAGCATCGTGAACCCGGGACAGGGTCTTGGCGAGCAGTACTTC
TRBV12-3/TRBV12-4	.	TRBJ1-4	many	CASSLGLRDEKLFF	TGTGCCAGCAGTTTAGGACTTAGAGATGAAAAACTGTTTTTT
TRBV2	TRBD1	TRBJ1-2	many	CASTGTGATVRGYTF	TGTGCCAGCACCGGGACAGGGGCAACCGTCCGTGGCTACACCTTC
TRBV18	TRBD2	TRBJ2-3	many	CASSPPASGRTDTQYF	TGTGCCAGCTCACCACCGGCTAGCGGACGCACAGATACGCAGTATTTT
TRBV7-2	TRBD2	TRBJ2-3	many	CASSQRGPTDTQYF	TGTGCCAGCAGCCAGCGGGGTCCAACAGATACGCAGTATTTT
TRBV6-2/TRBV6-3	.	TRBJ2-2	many	CASSYVGWELFF	TGTGCCAGCAGTTACGTCGGGTGGGAGCTGTTTTTT
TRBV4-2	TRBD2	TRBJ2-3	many	CASTSGGSGTQYF	TGTGCCAGCACGAGCGGGGGGTCAGGGACGCAGTATTTT
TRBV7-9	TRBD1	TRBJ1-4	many	CASSSDRDYNEKLFF	TGTGCCAGCAGCTCCGACAGGGATTATAATGAAAAACTGTTTTTT
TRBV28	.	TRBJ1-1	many	CASSPSQKALLEAFF	TGTGCCAGCAGTCCATCACAGAAAGCCCTTCTCGAAGCTTTCTTT
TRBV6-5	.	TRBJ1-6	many	CASSYNGKGWQANSPLHF	TGTGCCAGCAGTTACAATGGGAAGGGTTGGCAGGCTAATTCACCCCTCCACTTT
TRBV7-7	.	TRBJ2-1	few	CASKPAGSDEQFF	TGTGCTAGTAAACCGGCGGGGAGCGATGAGCAGTTCTTC
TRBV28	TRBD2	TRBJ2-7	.	CASGSRREGSYEQYF	TGTGCCAGCGGGTCCCGGAGGGAGGGATCCTACGAGCAGTACTTC
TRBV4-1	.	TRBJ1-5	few	CASSQGYNSNQPQHF	TGCGCCAGCAGCCAAGGGTACAATAGCAATCAGCCCCAGCATTTT
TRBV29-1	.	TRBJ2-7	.	CSVPFPTSYEQYF	TGCAGCGTTCCTTTTCCCACTAGCTACGAGCAGTACTTC
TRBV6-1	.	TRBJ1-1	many	CASRDLIEAFF	TGTGCCAGCAGGGACCTGATTGAAGCTTTCTTT
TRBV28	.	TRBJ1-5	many	CASSLGRGQPQHF	TGTGCCAGCAGTTTAGGGAGGGGTCAGCCCCAGCATTTT
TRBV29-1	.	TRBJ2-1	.	CSIHQGLGGNEQFF	TGCAGCATTCATCAAGGGTTGGGTGGCAATGAGCAGTTCTTC
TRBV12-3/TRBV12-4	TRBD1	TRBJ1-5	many	CASSPSDRLVGQPQHF	TGTGCCAGCAGCCCATCGGACAGGTTGGTGGGACAGCCCCAGCATTTT
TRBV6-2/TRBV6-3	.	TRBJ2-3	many	CASSRRETDTQYF	TGTGCCAGCAGTCGACGGGAAACAGATACGCAGTATTTT
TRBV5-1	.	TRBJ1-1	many	CASSLFGLNTEAFF	TGCGCCAGCAGCTTGTTTGGCCTGAACACTGAAGCTTTCTTT
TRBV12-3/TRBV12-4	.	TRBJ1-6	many	CASSLWGDNSPLHF	TGTGCCAGCAGTTTATGGGGGGATAATTCACCCCTCCACTTT
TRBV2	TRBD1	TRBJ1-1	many	CASREQGITEAFF	TGTGCCAGCAGGGAACAGGGGATCACTGAAGCTTTCTTT
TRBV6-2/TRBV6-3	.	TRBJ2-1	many	CASSYRGAGTYNEQFF	TGTGCCAGCAGTTACAGGGGGGCAGGGACATACAATGAGCAGTTCTTC
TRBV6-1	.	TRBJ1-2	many	CASSGTRDWFYGYTF	TGTGCCAGCAGTGGAACGCGGGATTGGTTCTATGGCTACACCTTC
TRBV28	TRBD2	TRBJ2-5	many	CASSQRGGPRSETQYF	TGTGCCAGCAGTCAGCGGGGGGGCCCCCGTTCAGAGACCCAGTACTTC
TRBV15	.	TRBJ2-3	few	CATSRDRGVGTDTQYF	TGTGCCACCAGCAGAGATAGGGGGGTGGGGACAGATACGCAGTATTTT